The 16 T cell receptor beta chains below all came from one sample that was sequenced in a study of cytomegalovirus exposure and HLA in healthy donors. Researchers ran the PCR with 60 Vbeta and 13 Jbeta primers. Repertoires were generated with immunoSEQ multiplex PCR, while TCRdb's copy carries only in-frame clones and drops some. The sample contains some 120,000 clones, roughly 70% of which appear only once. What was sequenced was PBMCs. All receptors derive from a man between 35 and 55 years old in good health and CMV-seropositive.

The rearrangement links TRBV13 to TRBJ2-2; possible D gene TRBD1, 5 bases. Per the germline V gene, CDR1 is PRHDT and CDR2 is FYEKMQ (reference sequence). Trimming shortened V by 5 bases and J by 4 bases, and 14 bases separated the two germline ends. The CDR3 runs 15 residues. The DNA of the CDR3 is TGTGCCAGCAGCCTAACAGGTACTGGCACCGGGGAGCTGTTTTTT. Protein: CASSLTGTGTGELFF.

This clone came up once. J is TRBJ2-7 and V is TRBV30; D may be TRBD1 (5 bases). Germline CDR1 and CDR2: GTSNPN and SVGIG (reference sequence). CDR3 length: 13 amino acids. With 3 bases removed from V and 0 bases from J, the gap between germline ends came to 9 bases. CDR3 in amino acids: CAWRDKYSYEQYF. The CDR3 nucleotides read TGTGCCTGGAGGGACAAGTACTCCTACGAGCAGTACTTC. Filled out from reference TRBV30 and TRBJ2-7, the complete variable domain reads SQTIHQWPATLVQPVGSPLSLECTVEGTSNPNLYWYRQAAGRGLQLLFYSVGIGQISSEVPQNLSASRPQDRQFILSSKKLLLSDSGFYLCAWRDKYSYEQYFGPGTRLTVT.

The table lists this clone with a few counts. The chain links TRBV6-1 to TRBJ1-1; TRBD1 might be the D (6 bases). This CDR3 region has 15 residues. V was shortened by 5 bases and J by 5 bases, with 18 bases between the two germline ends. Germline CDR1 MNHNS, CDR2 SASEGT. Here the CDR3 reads CASSQRQASRTEAFF. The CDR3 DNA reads TGTGCCAGCAGTCAACGACAGGCCTCGAGGACTGAAGCTTTCTTT.

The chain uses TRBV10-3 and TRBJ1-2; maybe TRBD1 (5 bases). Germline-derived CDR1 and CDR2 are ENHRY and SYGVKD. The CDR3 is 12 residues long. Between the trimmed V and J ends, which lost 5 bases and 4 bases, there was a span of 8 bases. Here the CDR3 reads CAISRQSYGYTF. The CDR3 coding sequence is TGTGCCATCAGTCGACAGAGCTATGGCTACACCTTC.

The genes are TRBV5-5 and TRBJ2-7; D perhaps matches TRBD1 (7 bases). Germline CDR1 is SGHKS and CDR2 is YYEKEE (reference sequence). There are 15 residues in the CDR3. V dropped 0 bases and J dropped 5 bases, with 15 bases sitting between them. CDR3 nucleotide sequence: TGTGCCAGCAGCTTGGTCCAGGGGGGACTGGACGAGCAGTACTTC. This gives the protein CASSLVQGGLDEQYF.

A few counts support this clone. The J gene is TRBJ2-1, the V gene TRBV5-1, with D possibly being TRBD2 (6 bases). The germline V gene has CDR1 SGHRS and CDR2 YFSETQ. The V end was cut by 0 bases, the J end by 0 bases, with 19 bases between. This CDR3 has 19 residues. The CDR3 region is CASSLGRGGSLSSYNEQFF. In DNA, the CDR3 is TGCGCCAGCAGCTTGGGGCGGGGTGGATCCCTGAGCTCCTACAATGAGCAGTTCTTC. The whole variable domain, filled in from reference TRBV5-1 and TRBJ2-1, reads KAGVTQTPRYLIKTRGQQVTLSCSPISGHRSVSWYQQTPGQGLQFLFEYFSETQRNKGNFPGRFSGRQFSNSRSEMNVSTLELGDSALYLCASSLGRGGSLSSYNEQFFGPGTRLTVL.

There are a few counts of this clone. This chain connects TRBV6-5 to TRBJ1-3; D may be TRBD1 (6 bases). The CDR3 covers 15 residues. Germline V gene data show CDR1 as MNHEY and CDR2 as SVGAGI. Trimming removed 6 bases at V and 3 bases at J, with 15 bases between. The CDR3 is CASRKQGTNGNTIYF. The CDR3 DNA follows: TGTGCCAGCAGGAAACAGGGTACAAATGGAAACACCATATATTTT.

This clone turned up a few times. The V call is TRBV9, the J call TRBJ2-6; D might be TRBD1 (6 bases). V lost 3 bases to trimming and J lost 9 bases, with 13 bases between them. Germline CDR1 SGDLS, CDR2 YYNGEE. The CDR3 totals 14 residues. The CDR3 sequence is CASSAQGAVNVLTF. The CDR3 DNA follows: TGTGCCAGCAGCGCACAGGGCGCAGTCAACGTCCTGACTTTC.

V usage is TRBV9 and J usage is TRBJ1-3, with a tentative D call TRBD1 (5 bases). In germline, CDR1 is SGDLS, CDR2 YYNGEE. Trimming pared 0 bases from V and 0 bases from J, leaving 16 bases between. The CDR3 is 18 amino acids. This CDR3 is CASSVGGVIGSSGNTIYF. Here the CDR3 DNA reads TGTGCCAGCAGCGTAGGGGGGGTCATCGGCTCCTCTGGAAACACCATATATTTT.

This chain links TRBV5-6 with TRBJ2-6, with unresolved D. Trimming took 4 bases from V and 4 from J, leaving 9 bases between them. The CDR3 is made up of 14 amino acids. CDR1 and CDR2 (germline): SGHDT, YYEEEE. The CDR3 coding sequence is TGTGCCAGCAGCCCAAAATCCGGGGCCAACGTCCTGACTTTC. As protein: CASSPKSGANVLTF.

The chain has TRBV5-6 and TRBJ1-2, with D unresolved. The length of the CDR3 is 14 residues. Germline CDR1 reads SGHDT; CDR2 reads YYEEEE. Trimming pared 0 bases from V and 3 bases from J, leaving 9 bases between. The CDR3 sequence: CASSLGAAYYGYTF. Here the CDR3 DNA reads TGTGCCAGCAGCTTGGGCGCGGCGTACTATGGCTACACCTTC. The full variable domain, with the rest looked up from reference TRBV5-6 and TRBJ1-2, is DAGVTQSPTHLIKTRGQQVTLRCSPKSGHDTVSWYQQALGQGPQFIFQYYEEEERQRGNFPDRFSGHQFPNYSSELNVNALLLGDSALYLCASSLGAAYYGYTFGSGTRLTVV.

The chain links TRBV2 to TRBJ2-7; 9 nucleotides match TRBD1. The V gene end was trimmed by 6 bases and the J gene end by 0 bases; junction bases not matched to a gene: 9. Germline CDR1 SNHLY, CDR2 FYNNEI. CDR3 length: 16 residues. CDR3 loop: CASRAGQGMISYEQYF. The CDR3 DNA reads TGTGCCAGCAGAGCTGGACAGGGGATGATCTCCTACGAGCAGTACTTC.

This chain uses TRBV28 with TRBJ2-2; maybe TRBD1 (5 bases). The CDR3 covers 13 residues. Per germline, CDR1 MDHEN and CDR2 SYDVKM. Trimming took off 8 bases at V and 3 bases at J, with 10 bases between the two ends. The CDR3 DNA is TGTGCCAGCCTTTCCAGGGACACCGGGGAGCTGTTTTTT. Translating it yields CASLSRDTGELFF.

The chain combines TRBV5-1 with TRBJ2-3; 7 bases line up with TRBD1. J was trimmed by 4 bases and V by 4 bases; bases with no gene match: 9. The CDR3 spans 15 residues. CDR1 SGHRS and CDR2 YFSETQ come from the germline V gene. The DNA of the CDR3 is TGCGCCAGCAGCCTGAGACAGGGCTGGGCAGATACGCAGTATTTT. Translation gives CASSLRQGWADTQYF.

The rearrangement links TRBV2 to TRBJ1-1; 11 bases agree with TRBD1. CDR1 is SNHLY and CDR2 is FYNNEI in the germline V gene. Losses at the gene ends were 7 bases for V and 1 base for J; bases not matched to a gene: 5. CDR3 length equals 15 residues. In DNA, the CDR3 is TGTGCCAGCATACGGACAGGGGGCCGGAACACTGAAGCTTTCTTT. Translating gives CASIRTGGRNTEAFF.

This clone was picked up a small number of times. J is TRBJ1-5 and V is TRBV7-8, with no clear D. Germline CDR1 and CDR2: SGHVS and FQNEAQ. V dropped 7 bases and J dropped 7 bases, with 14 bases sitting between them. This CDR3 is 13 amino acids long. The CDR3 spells CASTPSAGQPQHF. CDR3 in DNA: TGTGCCAGCACCCCAAGCGCGGGGCAGCCCCAGCATTTT.